This passage covers 12 T cell receptor beta chains from one sample sequenced in a study of CD8 T cells in Susac syndrome. Reverse transcription of roughly 0.5 to 1 ug RNA was carried out with random hexamers. TCRdb passed the immunoSEQ multiplex PCR reads through MiXCR, listing each CDR3 protein once. Here the sample spans about 300,000 distinct CDR3 sequences, about 89% being singletons. The sequenced material came from CD8+ T cells from PBMCs. These receptors were obtained from a human donor with multiple sclerosis.

The genes are TRBV6-1 and TRBJ2-5, with D maybe TRBD1 (5 bases). Per the germline V gene, CDR1 is MNHNS and CDR2 is SASEGT. This CDR3 is 13 amino acids long. V lost 7 bases and J lost 5, with 14 bases in between. CDR3 sequence reads: CASIGAGPETQYF. CDR3 bases: TGTGCCAGCATAGGGGCAGGGCCGGAGACCCAGTACTTC.

The chain joins TRBV11-2 to TRBJ2-7, with 7 bases identical to TRBD1. The V and J ends lost 5 bases and 0 bases, in that order; junction bases with no gene match: 4. The germline V gene encodes CDR1 SGHAT and CDR2 FQNNGV. CDR3 length: 14 amino acids. CDR3 nucleotides: TGTGCCAGCAGCGTTACAGGGGTCTCCTACGAGCAGTACTTC. Translated: CASSVTGVSYEQYF.

This rearrangement joins TRBV27 to TRBJ2-2; 8 nucleotides match TRBD2. CDR1 and CDR2 from the germline V gene are MNHEY and SMNVEV (reference sequence). This CDR3 region has 15 residues. With 2 bases clipped from V and 3 bases from J, the junction kept 2 bases outside the gene matches. CDR3 sequence (DNA): TGTGCCAGCAGTTTAACGGGGGGGCACACCGGGGAGCTGTTTTTT. It translates to CASSLTGGHTGELFF.

This clonotype came up once. CDR3 sequence reads: CASSPRQASRSYNEQFF. CDR3 sequence (DNA): TGTGCCAGCAGTCCCAGACAGGCTAGTCGGTCCTACAATGAGCAGTTCTTC. This chain connects TRBV6-1 to TRBJ2-1, with D tentatively TRBD1 (6 bases). CDR1 is MNHNS and CDR2 is SASEGT in the germline V gene. This CDR3 region has 17 residues. Trimming pared 5 bases from V and 1 base from J, leaving 18 bases between.

The genes are TRBV6-5 and TRBJ2-4; 8 bases are shared with TRBD1. V lost 2 bases, J lost 5 bases, and 8 bases stayed unmatched. Per germline, CDR1 MNHEY and CDR2 SVGAGI. The CDR3 has 16 amino acids. The CDR3 DNA follows: TGTGCCAGCAGTTACGGGAGGACAGGGCGAGAAAACATTCAGTACTTC. As protein: CASSYGRTGRENIQYF.

This clonotype has only a few counts. J is TRBJ2-3 and V is TRBV28; D might be TRBD2 (5 bases). There are 12 residues in the CDR3. The ends were cut back, 3 bases at V and 5 bases at J, with 6 bases in the middle. Germline CDR1 reads MDHEN; CDR2 reads SYDVKM. CDR3 in amino acids: CASSFGVDTQYF. The CDR3, as DNA: TGTGCCAGCAGTTTCGGGGTAGATACGCAGTATTTT.

The CDR3 nucleotides are TGTGCCAGCAGCTTAGGGGGTGTAAATCAGCCCCAGCATTTT. Protein: CASSLGGVNQPQHF. The V call is TRBV7-8, the J call TRBJ1-5; D unresolved. The V end lost 1 base, the J end lost 4 bases, and 8 bases lay between the germline ends. CDR1 and CDR2 (germline): SGHVS, FQNEAQ. The CDR3 consists of 14 residues.

The J gene is TRBJ2-7, the V gene TRBV27; no clear D gene. Looked up from germline, CDR1 is MNHEY and CDR2 is SMNVEV (reference sequence). Trimming took 2 bases from V and 5 from J, leaving 10 bases between them. The CDR3 loop spans 13 amino acids. The CDR3 sequence is CASSLVSGNEQYF. CDR3 sequence (DNA): TGTGCCAGCAGTTTAGTCTCTGGGAACGAGCAGTACTTC.

The rearrangement joins TRBV24-1 to TRBJ2-1; 9 nucleotides line up with TRBD1. From germline, CDR1 is KGHDR and CDR2 SFDVKD. The CDR3 has 15 residues. Unmatched junction bases numbered 6, after V lost 9 bases and J lost 1 base. The CDR3 sequence: CATSSTGGSYNEQFF. CDR3 DNA sequence: TGTGCCACCTCGTCGACAGGGGGATCCTACAATGAGCAGTTCTTC.

CDR3 nucleotide sequence: TGTGCCAGCAGCCAAGAAGAGGTCTCCCTGAACACTGAAGCTTTCTTT. Amino acids: CASSQEEVSLNTEAFF. The chain is built from TRBV4-2 and TRBJ1-1; D is uncertain. V was shortened by 0 bases and J by 0 bases, with 11 bases between the two germline ends. The CDR3 has 16 residues. The germline CDR1 and CDR2 sequences are LGHNA and YNFKEQ.

This clonotype was counted a single time. The genes are TRBV2 and TRBJ2-7, with 7 positions matching TRBD1. There are 13 residues in the CDR3. J lost 2 bases, V lost 10 bases, and 8 bases had no gene match. The germline V gene has CDR1 SNHLY and CDR2 FYNNEI. CDR3 DNA sequence: TGTGCCACCAGGGACAGAGCGACCTACGAGCAGTACTTC. Protein product: CATRDRATYEQYF.

CDR3 sequence (DNA): TGTGCCAGCAGAAAACAGGGGGATAGCAATCAGCCCCAGCATTTT. Its translation: CASRKQGDSNQPQHF. The chain combines TRBV27 with TRBJ1-5; TRBD1 aligns across 8 bases. This CDR3 comprises 15 residues. With 6 bases clipped from V and 0 bases from J, the junction kept 4 bases outside the gene matches. The germline V gene encodes CDR1 MNHEY and CDR2 SMNVEV (reference sequence).